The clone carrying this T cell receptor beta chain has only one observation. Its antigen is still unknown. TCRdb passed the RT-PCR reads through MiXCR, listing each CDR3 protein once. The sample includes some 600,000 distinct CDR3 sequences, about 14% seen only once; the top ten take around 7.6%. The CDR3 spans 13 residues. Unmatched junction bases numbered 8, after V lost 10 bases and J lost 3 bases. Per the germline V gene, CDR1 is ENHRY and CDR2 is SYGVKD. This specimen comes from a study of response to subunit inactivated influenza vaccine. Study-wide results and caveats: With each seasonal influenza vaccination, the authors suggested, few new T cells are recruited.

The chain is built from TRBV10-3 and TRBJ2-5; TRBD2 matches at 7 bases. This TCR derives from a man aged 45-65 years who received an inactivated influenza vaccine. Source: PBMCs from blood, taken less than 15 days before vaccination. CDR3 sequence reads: CATAMAGEETQYF. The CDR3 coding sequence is TGTGCCACCGCGATGGCGGGGGAAGAGACCCAGTACTTC.